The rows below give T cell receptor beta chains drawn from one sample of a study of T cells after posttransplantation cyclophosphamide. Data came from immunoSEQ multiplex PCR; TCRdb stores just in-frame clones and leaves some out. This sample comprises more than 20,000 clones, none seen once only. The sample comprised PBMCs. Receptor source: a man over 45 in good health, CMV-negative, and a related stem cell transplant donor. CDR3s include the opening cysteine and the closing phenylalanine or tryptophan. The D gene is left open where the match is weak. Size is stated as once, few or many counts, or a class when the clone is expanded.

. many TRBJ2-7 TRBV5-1 TGCGCCAGCAGCTTGGCGGGTACCTACGAGCAGTACTTC CASSLAGTYEQYF
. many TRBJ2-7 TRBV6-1 TGTGCCAGCAGTGAAGACCTGAGCTCCTACGAGCAGTACTTC CASSEDLSSYEQYF
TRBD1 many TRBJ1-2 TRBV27 TGTGCCAGCAGTCCATGGACAGGGGCGGGCTATGGCTACACCTTC CASSPWTGAGYGYTF
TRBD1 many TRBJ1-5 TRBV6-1 TGTGCCAGCAGAAGGGACAGTCGTCCCAATCAGCCCCAGCATTTT CASRRDSRPNQPQHF
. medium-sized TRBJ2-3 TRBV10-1 TGCGCCAGCAGTGAGTCGACTGATCTGGATACGCAGTATTTT CASSESTDLDTQYF
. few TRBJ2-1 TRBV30 TGTGCCTGGGGGATTATAGCGAATGAGCAGTTCTTC CAWGIIANEQFF
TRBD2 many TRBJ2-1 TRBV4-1 TGCGCCAGCAGCCGAACTAGCGGGGAATACAATGAGCAGTTCTTC CASSRTSGEYNEQFF
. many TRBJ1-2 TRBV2 TGTGCCAGCAGTGAGATCAGGGGTAACTATGGCTACACCTTC CASSEIRGNYGYTF
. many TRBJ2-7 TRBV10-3 TGTGCCATCAGTGAGTCGAACCCTACAGGGTACGAGCAGTACTTC CAISESNPTGYEQYF
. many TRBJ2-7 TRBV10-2 TGCGCCAGCAGGCGAACCGCCTACGAGCAGTACTTC CASRRTAYEQYF
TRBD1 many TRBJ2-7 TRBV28 TGTGCCAGCAGTGGAGACCGAATTGGGACAGCCATCTCCTACGAGCAGTACTTC CASSGDRIGTAISYEQYF
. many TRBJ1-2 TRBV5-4 TGTGCCAGCAGCTCCGACAGCTATGGCTACACCTTC CASSSDSYGYTF
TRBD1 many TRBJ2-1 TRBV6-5 TGTGCCAGCAGCCGACCCGGACAGGGGGCTGGGGAGCAGTTCTTC CASSRPGQGAGEQFF
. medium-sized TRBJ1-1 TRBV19 TGTGCCAGTAGTACGCGCGGGATAGTGTGGGGGTATCGGACTGAAGCTTTCTTT CASSTRGIVWGYRTEAFF
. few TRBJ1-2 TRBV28 TGTGCCAGCAGGTCGGAGGCTTCAGAAGGCTACACCTTC CASRSEASEGYTF
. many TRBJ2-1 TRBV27 TGTGCCAGCAGTTCCCCCTACCGACTCTCCAATGAGCAGTTCTTC CASSSPYRLSNEQFF
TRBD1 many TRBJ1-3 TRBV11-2 TGTGCCAGCAGCACTAACAGGGGGCGGAACACCATATATTTT CASSTNRGRNTIYF
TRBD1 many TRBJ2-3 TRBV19 TGTGCCAGTAGTTCAGGGGACAGGGTCTATTTT CASSSGDRVYF
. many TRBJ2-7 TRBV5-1 TGCGCCAGCAGCTTGTCCCCGACAGGTTCCTACGAGCAGTACTTC CASSLSPTGSYEQYF
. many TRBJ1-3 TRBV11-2 TGTGCCAGCAGCTTGCAGGGAAACACCATATATTTT CASSLQGNTIYF
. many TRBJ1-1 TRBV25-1 TGTGCCAGCAGGTATAACACTGAAGCTTTCTTT CASRYNTEAFF
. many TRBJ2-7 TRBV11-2 TGTGCCAGCAGCACCGGACTTTACGAGCAGTACTTC CASSTGLYEQYF
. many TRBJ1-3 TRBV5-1 TGCGCCAGCAGCTTGGGGCAGGGCTCCTCTGGAAACACCATATATTTT CASSLGQGSSGNTIYF
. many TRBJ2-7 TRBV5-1 TGCGCCAGCAGCTTGGCATCAGGCAAGAGTACCTACGAGCAGTACTTC CASSLASGKSTYEQYF
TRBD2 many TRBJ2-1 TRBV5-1 TGCGCCAGCAGCTCTGGACTAGCGAACTACAATGAGCAGTTCTTC CASSSGLANYNEQFF
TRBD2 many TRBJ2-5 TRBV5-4 TGTGCCAGCAGCCGGACTAGCGGGTCCCAAGAGACCCAGTACTTC CASSRTSGSQETQYF
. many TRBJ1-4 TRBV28 TGTGCCAGCAGTCCACCCTCGGCCCTGCGGGAAAAACTGTTTTTT CASSPPSALREKLFF
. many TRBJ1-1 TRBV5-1 TGCGCCAGCAGCGTCGAGGGGGACACTGAAGCTTTCTTT CASSVEGDTEAFF
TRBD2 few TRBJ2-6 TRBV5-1 TGCGCCAGCAGCCGGACTAGCGGGAGGGCGGGGGGGGCCAACGTCCTGACTTTC CASSRTSGRAGGANVLTF
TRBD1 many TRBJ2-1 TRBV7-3 TGTGCCAGCAGCCTTGGACAGGGCCCTAATGAGCAGTTCTTC CASSLGQGPNEQFF
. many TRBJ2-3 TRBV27 TGTGCCAGCAGTTCACTCTCCACAGGGTTCGGGACAGATACGCAGTATTTT CASSSLSTGFGTDTQYF
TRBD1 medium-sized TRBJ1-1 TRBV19 TGTGCCAGTAGTGACCAGGGGGTCACTGAAGCTTTCTTT CASSDQGVTEAFF
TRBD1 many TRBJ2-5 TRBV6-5 TGTGCCAGCAGTGTGACAGGGTACCAAGAGACCCAGTACTTC CASSVTGYQETQYF
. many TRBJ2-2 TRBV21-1 TGTGCCAGCAGCTCAAGGGGGGACAGGGGATTTTCTGTTTCCGGGGAGCTGTTTTTT CASSSRGDRGFSVSGELFF
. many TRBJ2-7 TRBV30 TGTGCCTGGAGTAACGGGCAGGGGCCCTACGAGCAGTACTTC CAWSNGQGPYEQYF
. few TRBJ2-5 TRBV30 TGTGCCTGGAGTGTTTTGAGGGTCCGGGGTGAGCAGTACTTC CAWSVLRVRGEQYF
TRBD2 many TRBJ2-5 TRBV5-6 TGTGCCAGCAGCTTGGACGGGACTAGCGGGGGGCAAGAGACCCAGTACTTC CASSLDGTSGGQETQYF
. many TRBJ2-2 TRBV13 TGTGCCAGCAGCTCGCAGTTTACAGGGAAGAACACCGGGGAGCTGTTTTTT CASSSQFTGKNTGELFF
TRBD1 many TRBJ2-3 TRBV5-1 TGCGCCAGCAGCTTGGCCAATGGGGCAGGGGGAACAGATACGCAGTATTTT CASSLANGAGGTDTQYF
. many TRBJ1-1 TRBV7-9 TGTGCCAGCAGCTTGAACTACCTAGGGGACACTGAAGCTTTCTTT CASSLNYLGDTEAFF
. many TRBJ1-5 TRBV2 TGTGCCAGCTCCTCGCCCAGGGGCAATCAGCCCCAGCATTTT CASSSPRGNQPQHF
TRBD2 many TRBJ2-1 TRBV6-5 TGTGCCAGCAGTTACTCGCGGGGGTTGTATGAGCAGTTCTTC CASSYSRGLYEQFF
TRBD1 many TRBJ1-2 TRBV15 TGTGCCACCAGCGTAACAGGGGGCCGCCACTATGGCTACACCTTC CATSVTGGRHYGYTF
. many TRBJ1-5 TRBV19 TGCGCCAGGGCCAGGGTGAACAATCAGCCCCAGCATTTT CARARVNNQPQHF
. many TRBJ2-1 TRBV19 TGTGCCAGTAGTCTTGGACAGCCTGGGGAGCAGTTCTTC CASSLGQPGEQFF